A single sample is the source of the 23 T cell receptor beta chains below, sequenced in a study of OX40 agonist ivuxolimab in advanced cancers. Sequencing was performed with immunoSEQ multiplex PCR; in TCRdb, only in-frame clones are kept and a portion is missing. The data show some 83,000 clones, with around 84% seen just once and under 7.5% held by the top ten. The material sequenced was CD4+ or CD8+ T cells sorted from blood, taken in a trial of the OX40 agonist ivuxolimab. These receptors came from an adult with an advanced solid tumor such as melanoma, head and neck, liver or kidney cancer.

The V call is TRBV13, the J call TRBJ2-7, with TRBD2 as a possible D gene (5 bases). Germline CDR1 reads PRHDT; CDR2 reads FYEKMQ (reference sequence). This CDR3 contains 13 residues. Trimming took off 2 bases at V and 7 bases at J, with 12 bases between the two ends. In DNA form, the CDR3 reads TGTGCCAGCAGCTTATCCCCCCCGGGAGAGCAGTACTTC. Translated: CASSLSPPGEQYF. Together with reference TRBV13 and TRBJ2-7, the CDR3 gives the full variable domain: AAGVIQSPRHLIKEKRETATLKCYPIPRHDTVYWYQQGPGQDPQFLISFYEKMQSDKGSIPDRFSAQQFSDYHSELNMSSLELGDSALYFCASSLSPPGEQYFGPGTRLTVT.

This clone has just one count. This chain connects TRBV28 to TRBJ1-2; 9 nucleotides line up with TRBD1. The CDR3 has 15 residues. Trimming removed 6 bases from V and 3 bases from J; junction bases left unmatched: 8. From germline, CDR1 is MDHEN and CDR2 SYDVKM. The CDR3 sequence is CASSKRDRVDYGYTF. The DNA for the CDR3 is TGTGCCAGCAGCAAACGGGACAGGGTTGACTATGGCTACACCTTC.

The CDR3 here is CASSQGGTGVYGYTF. CDR3 DNA: TGTGCCAGCAGCCAAGGGGGGACAGGGGTCTATGGCTACACCTTC. The genes are TRBV14 and TRBJ1-2; 10 bases are shared with TRBD1. The V gene's germline CDR1 is SGHDN and CDR2 FVKESK. The CDR3 is made up of 15 amino acids. The ends lost 1 base at V and 4 bases at J; junction bases unmatched: 3.

CDR3 DNA: TGCGCCAGCAGTCCCGATACAGGGTACTACAACTATGGCTACACCTTC. Encoded protein: CASSPDTGYYNYGYTF. The J gene is TRBJ1-2, the V gene TRBV5-1; the D gene is possibly TRBD1 (6 bases). Per germline, CDR1 SGHRS and CDR2 YFSETQ. The CDR3 runs 16 residues. V was clipped by 5 bases and J by 2 bases, with 19 bases between them. Full variable domain (missing parts from reference TRBV5-1 and TRBJ1-2): KAGVTQTPRYLIKTRGQQVTLSCSPISGHRSVSWYQQTPGQGLQFLFEYFSETQRNKGNFPGRFSGRQFSNSRSEMNVSTLELGDSALYLCASSPDTGYYNYGYTFGSGTRLTVV.

The chain combines TRBV9 with TRBJ2-1; no firm D call. Trimming took off 3 bases at V and 8 bases at J, with 12 bases between the two ends. Looked up from germline, CDR1 is SGDLS and CDR2 is YYNGEE. The CDR3 has 13 amino acids. In DNA form, the CDR3 reads TGTGCCAGCAGCGGCAACCGAAGGGATGAGCAGTTCTTC. Residues: CASSGNRRDEQFF.

The chain couples TRBV30 to TRBJ1-4, with 10 bases that match TRBD1. The length of the CDR3 is 13 residues. V was pared by 3 bases and J by 7 bases, with 2 bases of the junction left unmatched. CDR1 and CDR2 (germline): GTSNPN, SVGIG (reference sequence). The DNA of the CDR3 is TGTGCCTGGAGGGGGGACAGGGGTGAAAAACTGTTTTTT. Protein sequence: CAWRGDRGEKLFF.

The V gene is TRBV6-6, the J gene TRBJ1-1; D remains ambiguous. Germline loops: CDR1 MNHNY, CDR2 SVGAGI (reference sequence). The ends were cut back, 5 bases at V and 4 bases at J, with 5 bases in the middle. The CDR3 totals 11 residues. This CDR3 reads CASSRGTEAFF. In DNA, the CDR3 is TGTGCCAGCAGTCGCGGCACTGAAGCTTTCTTT.

The rearrangement uses TRBV13 and TRBJ2-7; D is undetermined. The CDR3 length is 15 residues. Germline V gene sequence: CDR1 PRHDT, CDR2 FYEKMQ (reference sequence). V was trimmed by 5 bases and J by 6 bases, leaving 20 bases between them. The CDR3 DNA is TGTGCCAGCAGCCTTACCTCCCTGACGGATGGCGAGCAGTACTTC. Its translation is CASSLTSLTDGEQYF.

This chain connects TRBV29-1 to TRBJ1-4, with D possibly matching TRBD1 (6 bases). The germline CDR1 and CDR2 sequences are SQVTM and ANQGSEA. This CDR3 comprises 14 residues. Between the trimmed V and J ends, which lost 6 bases and 2 bases, there was a span of 13 bases. CDR3 region: CSVAGVLTNEKLFF. Written as DNA, the CDR3 is TGCAGCGTGGCAGGGGTTTTGACTAATGAAAAACTGTTTTTT.

As to this clone: Relative to the germline gene, one junction end is altered; a read error may explain this. This chain uses TRBV6-1 with TRBJ2-3, with TRBD2 matching 11 bases. The CDR3 totals 15 residues. CDR1 MNHNS and CDR2 SASEGT come from the germline V gene. CDR3 amino acids: CASRRLAGSTETQYF. The CDR3 region has the DNA TGTGCCAGCCGTCGACTAGCGGGAAGCACAGAGACGCAGTATTTT.

The chain recombines TRBV5-1 with TRBJ2-7, with unresolved D. Germline V gene sequence: CDR1 SGHRS, CDR2 YFSETQ. With 0 bases removed from V and 4 bases from J, the gap between germline ends came to 17 bases. The CDR3 length is 16 residues. The CDR3 sequence: CASSLGYGPVVYEQYF. The CDR3 DNA follows: TGCGCCAGCAGCTTGGGTTACGGACCTGTAGTGTACGAGCAGTACTTC.

The rearrangement links TRBV6-5 to TRBJ1-5; 10 bases agree with TRBD1. Per the germline V gene, CDR1 is MNHEY and CDR2 is SVGAGI. This CDR3 region has 15 residues. J lost 5 bases, V lost 6 bases, and 7 bases had no gene match. CDR3 in amino acids: CASRRQGAGDQPQHF. The CDR3 nucleotides are TGTGCCAGCAGGAGACAGGGGGCGGGCGATCAGCCCCAGCATTTT.

The V gene is TRBV9, the J gene TRBJ2-2; a possible D gene is TRBD2 (6 bases). V lost 4 bases to trimming and J lost 2 bases, with 12 bases between them. The CDR3 has 15 residues. Germline V gives CDR1 SGDLS, CDR2 YYNGEE. The CDR3 here is CASSPPGLNTGELFF. The CDR3 DNA is TGTGCCAGCAGCCCTCCGGGACTCAACACCGGGGAGCTGTTTTTT.

In its sample, this clone was seen a few times. The V and J genes are TRBV4-1 and TRBJ2-1; 11 bases are shared with TRBD2. This CDR3 comprises 15 residues. Germline CDR1 is MGHRA and CDR2 is YSYEKL. Trimming cost V 0 bases and J 10 bases; bases outside gene matches: 5. This chain's CDR3 is CASSQEWLAGGEQFF. Here the CDR3 DNA reads TGCGCCAGCAGCCAAGAATGGCTAGCGGGGGGCGAGCAGTTCTTC.

The chain couples TRBV7-2 to TRBJ2-7, with D unresolved. This CDR3 has 14 residues. Trimming pared 4 bases from V and 0 bases from J, leaving 10 bases between. Germline CDR1 SGHTA, CDR2 FQGNSA. DNA of the CDR3: TGTGCCAGCAGCTCGGACCCGAGCTCCTACGAGCAGTACTTC. Protein: CASSSDPSSYEQYF.

This chain uses TRBV29-1 with TRBJ1-1, with TRBD1 identical over 7 bases. The CDR3 loop spans 16 amino acids. Germline V lookup: CDR1 SQVTM, CDR2 ANQGSEA. With 3 bases clipped from V and 1 base from J, the junction kept 11 bases outside the gene matches. CDR3 sequence reads: CSVEGKGGVGNTEAFF. CDR3 bases: TGCAGCGTTGAGGGGAAAGGGGGCGTAGGGAACACTGAAGCTTTCTTT.

The chain recombines TRBV6-1 with TRBJ1-5; 8 bases match TRBD1. Germline CDR1 reads MNHNS; CDR2 reads SASEGT. Unmatched junction bases numbered 1, after V lost 1 base and J lost 5 bases. This CDR3 region has 14 residues. CDR3 amino acids: CASSEDRGDQPQHF. CDR3 in DNA: TGTGCCAGCAGTGAAGACAGGGGGGATCAGCCCCAGCATTTT.

V gene TRBV5-8 combines with J gene TRBJ2-1; TRBD1 matches 11 bases. The V gene's germline CDR1 is SGHTS and CDR2 YDEGEE. CDR3 length equals 18 residues. V dropped 0 bases and J dropped 3; count of bases not matched to a gene: 8. Here the CDR3 DNA reads TGTGCCAGCAGCTTGGGGCCTGGGACAGGGGGTCACTACAATGAGCAGTTCTTC. This gives the protein CASSLGPGTGGHYNEQFF.

This chain links TRBV18 with TRBJ1-4; D remains unclear. Trimming took off 3 bases at V and 0 bases at J, with 5 bases between the two ends. Per the germline V gene, CDR1 is KGHSH and CDR2 is LQKENI. There are 14 residues in the CDR3. The CDR3 sequence is CASSPYATNEKLFF. As DNA, the CDR3 is TGTGCCAGCTCACCGTATGCAACTAATGAAAAACTGTTTTTT. Variable domain in full (rest from reference TRBV18 and TRBJ1-4): NAGVMQNPRHLVRRRGQEARLRCSPMKGHSHVYWYRQLPEEGLKFMVYLQKENIIDESGMPKERFSAEFPKEGPSILRIQQVVRGDSAAYFCASSPYATNEKLFFGSGTQLSVL.

The V call is TRBV6-1, the J call TRBJ1-2; D perhaps matches TRBD1 (5 bases). Per the germline V gene, CDR1 is MNHNS and CDR2 is SASEGT. Between the trimmed V and J ends, which lost 7 bases and 1 base, there was a span of 16 bases. CDR3 length: 15 residues. As DNA, the CDR3 is TGTGCCAGCATTTTGAGCAGGGTAATTAACTATGGCTACACCTTC. Translated: CASILSRVINYGYTF.

The gene calls are TRBV6-5 and TRBJ1-1; D uncertain. The CDR3 is made up of 11 amino acids. Germline-derived CDR1 and CDR2 are MNHEY and SVGAGI. The germline V and J ends were trimmed by 2 bases and 4 bases, with 2 bases remaining between them. CDR3: CASSYRTEAFF. In DNA form, the CDR3 reads TGTGCCAGCAGTTACCGCACTGAAGCTTTCTTT.

The gene calls are TRBV11-1 and TRBJ2-1; 11 bases line up with TRBD2. The germline CDR1 and CDR2 sequences are SGHAT and FQDESV (reference sequence). Trimming took 5 bases from V and 7 from J; bases not matched to a gene: 7. The CDR3 has 15 residues. The CDR3, as DNA: TGTGCCAGCAGCCTAGGACTAGCGGGCCGGAATGAGCAGTTCTTC. This codes for CASSLGLAGRNEQFF.

This clone was found once. The chain employs TRBV7-2 and TRBJ1-4, with a weak D call TRBD1 (6 bases). This CDR3 is built from 15 residues. The ends were cut back, 0 bases at V and 8 bases at J, with 13 bases in the middle. From germline, CDR1 is SGHTA and CDR2 FQGNSA. CDR3 sequence: CASSLALIGGEKLFF. CDR3 DNA: TGTGCCAGCAGCTTAGCCCTTATAGGGGGAGAAAAACTGTTTTTT.